This entry lists 9 T cell receptor beta chains sequenced from one sample in a study of CD8 T cells in ankylosing spondylitis. MiXCR was run by TCRdb on the 5' RACE reads, yielding one entry per CDR3 protein. The data show around 320,000 distinct CDR3 sequences, with around 20% seen just once and approximately 3.7% held by the top ten. The specimen sequenced was blood, either unsorted or a sorted T cell fraction (not recorded which). The receptor source for this set is a female donor with ankylosing spondylitis or in good health (not recorded which).

This rearrangement joins TRBV10-2 to TRBJ2-3; D remains unclear. Trimming took off 0 bases at V and 6 bases at J, with 4 bases between the two ends. Germline assignment: CDR1 WSHSY and CDR2 SAAADI. The CDR3 spans 12 residues. As DNA, the CDR3 is TGCGCCAGCAGTGAGTCAGGGGATACGCAGTATTTT. Translation: CASSESGDTQYF.

This clonotype has ten or more counts. V gene TRBV20-1 combines with J gene TRBJ2-5; 8 bases line up with TRBD2. The CDR3 is 12 residues long. V shed 8 bases and J 5 bases; nucleotides not matched to a gene: 7. The germline CDR1 and CDR2 sequences are DFQATT and SNEGSKA (reference sequence). The CDR3 protein is CSPGTRRETQYF. The DNA for the CDR3 is TGCAGTCCCGGGACTAGAAGGGAGACCCAGTACTTC.

This clonotype has just a few counts. J is TRBJ1-2 and V is TRBV7-9; 7 nucleotides match TRBD1. The CDR3 covers 12 residues. The junction had 4 bases not matched to a gene; V was cut back by 7 bases and J by 5 bases. Germline-derived CDR1 and CDR2 are SEHNR and FQNEAQ (reference sequence). CDR3 nucleotide sequence: TGTGCCAGCACCGGGACAGCTTATGGCTACACCTTC. Translating gives CASTGTAYGYTF.

The V and J genes are TRBV6-1 and TRBJ2-7; 10 bases are a match to TRBD1. The CDR3 loop spans 14 amino acids. Unmatched junction bases numbered 10, after V lost 11 bases and J lost 3 bases. Germline CDR1 and CDR2: MNHNS and SASEGT. The CDR3 DNA follows: TGTGCCGTAAATCGGGACAGGGGTCTCTACGAGCAGTACTTC. Translated, it gives CAVNRDRGLYEQYF.

This clonotype has just a few counts. The chain uses TRBV5-6 and TRBJ2-5; the match to TRBD1 covers 7 bases. The trim removed 5 bases at V and 5 bases at J, leaving 9 bases unmatched. This CDR3 comprises 14 residues. Germline lookup yields CDR1 SGHDT and CDR2 YYEEEE. CDR3 amino acids: CASRTKGGTETQYF. DNA of the CDR3: TGTGCCAGCAGGACAAAAGGGGGCACGGAGACCCAGTACTTC.

The V gene is TRBV4-2, the J gene TRBJ2-6; 9 bases are a match to TRBD1. In germline, CDR1 is LGHNA, CDR2 YNFKEQ. The V gene end was trimmed by 3 bases and the J gene end by 1 base; junction bases not matched to a gene: 7. This CDR3 contains 18 residues. The DNA of the CDR3 is TGTGCCAGCAGCCAGCCGGGACAGGGTGCTTCTGGGGCCAACGTCCTGACTTTC. It translates to CASSQPGQGASGANVLTF.

The sample holds a few counts of this clonotype. V and J are TRBV5-4 and TRBJ2-6; D is possibly TRBD1 (6 bases). V lost 0 bases to trimming and J lost 6 bases, with 10 bases between them. Germline V gene sequence: CDR1 SGHNT, CDR2 YYREEE (reference sequence). There are 15 residues in the CDR3. As DNA, the CDR3 is TGTGCCAGCAGCTTGGACAGGGCGGTGGCCAACGTCCTGACTTTC. Translating gives CASSLDRAVANVLTF.

This clonotype occurred a few times. The chain is built from TRBV12-3 or TRBV12-4 and TRBJ1-1, with D unresolved. The CDR3 is 13 residues long. Trimming pared 6 bases from V and 1 base from J, leaving 9 bases between. The CDR3 bases are TGTGCCAGCAGCAATACACAGAACACTGAAGCTTTCTTT. It specifies CASSNTQNTEAFF.

The sample holds many counts of this clonotype. This chain links TRBV7-2 with TRBJ2-6, with no clear D. The CDR3 is made up of 15 amino acids. V was clipped by 5 bases and J by 5 bases, with 13 bases between them. Germline V gene data show CDR1 as SGHTA and CDR2 as FQGNSA. CDR3 bases: TGTGCCAGCAGCCCAAATTACGTCAGGGCCAACGTCCTGACTTTC. This translates into CASSPNYVRANVLTF.